The sample holds many counts of the clone carrying this T cell receptor (beta chain). MiXCR was run by TCRdb on the RACE reads, yielding one entry per CDR3 protein. The sample contains about 90,000 distinct CDR3 sequences, roughly a tenth of which appear only once. Germline assignment: CDR1 LNHDA and CDR2 SQIVND (reference sequence). CDR3 length: 17 residues. Trimming at V came to 5 bases and at J to 4 bases, leaving 7 bases not matched to a gene. Time point in this sample: patch test 3, about 24 weeks after DPC sensitization. Treatment indicated: therapeutic diphenylcyclopropenone sensitization with weekly scalp DPC. The sample is drawn from a study of human T cells and chemical hapten exposure.

The starting material was whole blood, obtained in connection with sensitization to the hapten diphenylcyclopropenone (DPC). The receptor comes from a woman younger than 45 with alopecia areata. Some clones in this sample may be carry-over from other donors' samples. The V and J genes are TRBV19 and TRBJ2-6; 11 nucleotides agree with TRBD1. The CDR3 region is CASSPRTGGGGANVLTF. The CDR3 bases are TGTGCCAGTAGTCCGCGGACAGGGGGCGGAGGGGCCAACGTCCTGACTTTC.